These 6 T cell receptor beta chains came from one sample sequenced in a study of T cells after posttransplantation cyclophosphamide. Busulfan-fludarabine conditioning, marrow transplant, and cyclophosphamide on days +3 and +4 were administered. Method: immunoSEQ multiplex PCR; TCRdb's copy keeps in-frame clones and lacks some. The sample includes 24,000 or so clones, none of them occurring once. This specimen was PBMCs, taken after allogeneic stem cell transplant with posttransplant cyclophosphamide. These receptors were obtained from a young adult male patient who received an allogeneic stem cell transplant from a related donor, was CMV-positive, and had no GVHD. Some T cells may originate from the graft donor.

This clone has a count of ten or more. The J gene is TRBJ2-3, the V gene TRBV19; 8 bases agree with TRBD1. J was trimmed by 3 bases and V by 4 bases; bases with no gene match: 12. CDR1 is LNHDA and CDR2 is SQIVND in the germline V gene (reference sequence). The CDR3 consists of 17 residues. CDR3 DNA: TGTGCCAGTAGTAGCGGAGCCAGGACAGGGTTAACAGATACGCAGTATTTT. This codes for CASSSGARTGLTDTQYF.

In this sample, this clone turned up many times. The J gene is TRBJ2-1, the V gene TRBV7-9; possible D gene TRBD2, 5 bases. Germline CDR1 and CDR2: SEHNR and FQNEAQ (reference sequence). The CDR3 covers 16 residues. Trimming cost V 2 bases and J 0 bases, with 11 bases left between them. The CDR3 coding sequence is TGTGCCAGCAGCTTATATAGCGTGAGCTCCTACAATGAGCAGTTCTTC. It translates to CASSLYSVSSYNEQFF.

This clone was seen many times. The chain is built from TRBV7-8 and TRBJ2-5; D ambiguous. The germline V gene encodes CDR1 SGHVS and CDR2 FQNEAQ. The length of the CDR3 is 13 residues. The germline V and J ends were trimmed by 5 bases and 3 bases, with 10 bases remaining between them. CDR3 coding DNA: TGTGCCAGCAGCCCGCGAGGCGAAGAGACCCAGTACTTC. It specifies CASSPRGEETQYF. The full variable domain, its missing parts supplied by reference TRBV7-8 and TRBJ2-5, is GAGVSQSPRYKVAKRGQDVALRCDPISGHVSLFWYQQALGQGPEFLTYFQNEAQLDKSGLPSDRFFAERPEGSVSTLKIQRTQQEDSAVYLCASSPRGEETQYFGPGTRLLVL.

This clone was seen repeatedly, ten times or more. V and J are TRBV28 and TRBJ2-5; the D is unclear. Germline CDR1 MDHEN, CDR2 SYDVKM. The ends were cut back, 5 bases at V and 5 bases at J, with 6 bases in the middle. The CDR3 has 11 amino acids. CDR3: CASSPGETQYF. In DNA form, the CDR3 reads TGTGCCAGCAGTCCCGGGGAGACCCAGTACTTC.

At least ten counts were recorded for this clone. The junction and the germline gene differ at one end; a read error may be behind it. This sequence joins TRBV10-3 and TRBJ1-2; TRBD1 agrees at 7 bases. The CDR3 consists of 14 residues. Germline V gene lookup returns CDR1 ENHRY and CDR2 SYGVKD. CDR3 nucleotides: TGTGCCATCAGTGATTCAGGGGGTTACCGGGACTCGTCCTTC. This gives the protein CAISDSGGYRDSSF.

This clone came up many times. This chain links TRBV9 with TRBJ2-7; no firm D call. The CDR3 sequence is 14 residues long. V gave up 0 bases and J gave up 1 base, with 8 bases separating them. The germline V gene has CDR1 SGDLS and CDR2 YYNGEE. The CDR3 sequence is CASSVVADSYEQYF. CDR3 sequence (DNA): TGTGCCAGCAGCGTAGTGGCGGATTCCTACGAGCAGTACTTC.